This T cell receptor (beta chain) is drawn from a study of naive and memory T cell subsets. As regards this clonotype: Antigen unknown.

The library had UMIs added by 3' ligation of an oligonucleotide to TCR cDNA. Input was roughly 1 to 1000 ng of DNase-treated total RNA without cell sorting. General study results and limits: TCR transcript changes with activation or differentiation may affect this RNA method.

Ligated cDNA underwent four rounds of PCR with nested alpha and beta constant region primers and SP2. Alpha and beta constant region primers primed reverse transcription for blood and skin samples. TCRdb passed the 5' RACE reads through MiXCR, listing each CDR3 protein once. The sample has about 60,000 distinct CDR3 sequences, 7% to 8% seen once. Trimming took 7 bases from V and 8 from J, leaving 15 bases between them. CDR1 and CDR2 from the germline V gene are MNHNY and SVGAGI (reference sequence). CDR3 size: 14 residues. This clonotype was sampled from a female donor in good health. The chain recombines TRBV6-6 with TRBJ1-6; maybe TRBD1 (5 bases). CDR3 coding DNA: TGTGCCAGCAATACTCCCGAGGGGTATTCACCCCTCCACTTT. It encodes CASNTPEGYSPLHF.